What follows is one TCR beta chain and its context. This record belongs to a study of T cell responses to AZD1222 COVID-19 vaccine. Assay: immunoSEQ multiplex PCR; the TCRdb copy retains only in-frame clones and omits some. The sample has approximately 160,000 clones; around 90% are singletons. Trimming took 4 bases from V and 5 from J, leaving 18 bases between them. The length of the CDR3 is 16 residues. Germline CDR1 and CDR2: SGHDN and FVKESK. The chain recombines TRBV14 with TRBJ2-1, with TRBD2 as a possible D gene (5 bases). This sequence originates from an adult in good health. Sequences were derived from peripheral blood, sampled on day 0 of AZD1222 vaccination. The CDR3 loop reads CASSRPGSRSNNEQFF. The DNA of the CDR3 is TGTGCCAGCAGCCGACCGGGATCGCGTTCAAACAATGAGCAGTTCTTC.